This T cell receptor (beta chain) comes out of a study of T cell repertoires in cytomegalovirus infection. TCRdb reprocessed the reads via MiXCR and lists one record per CDR3 protein. The table has 150,000 to 200,000 distinct CDR3 sequences, approximately 19% seen once. This clonotype turned up a few times. CDR3 length: 11 amino acids. CDR1 and CDR2 from the germline V gene are SQVTM and ANQGSEA. The V gene lost 5 bases and the J gene lost 5 bases, with 10 bases spanning the gap. This receptor was obtained from a human donor in good health (CMV status not recorded). Some clones in this sample may be carry-over from other donors' samples. The chain is built from TRBV29-1 and TRBJ2-7, with a possible D match to TRBD1 (6 bases). The specimen was PBMCs. The CDR3: CSVNRAHEQYF. The CDR3, as DNA: TGCAGCGTTAACAGGGCCCACGAGCAGTACTTC.